A single sample is the source of the 27 T cell receptor beta chains below, sequenced in a study of a mutant IDH1 vaccine in newly diagnosed glioma. Data came from immunoSEQ multiplex PCR; TCRdb stores just in-frame clones and leaves some out. The sample comprises 38,000 or so clones, around 80% of which are singletons, and over 13% rests with the top ten. Time point specified: week 11, during vaccination. Topical imiquimod was applied with each vaccine dose, which held 300 ug of mutant IDH1 20-mer peptide. Which antigens these TCRs recognize remains unknown. Sequencing used peripheral blood mononuclear cells (PBMCs), obtained from a glioma patient whose treatment included an IDH1 peptide vaccine. Source of these receptors: a woman aged 25 to 39 with glioma. Some clones in this sample may be carry-over from other donors' samples.

V and J are TRBV5-6 and TRBJ1-4, with D perhaps TRBD1 (5 bases). V lost 3 bases and J 5 bases, leaving 11 bases between the germline ends. CDR1 is SGHDT, CDR2 YYEEEE, per germline. The CDR3 is 14 amino acids. CDR3 sequence: CASSSPGGNEKLFF. The CDR3 DNA sequence: TGTGCCAGCAGCTCTCCGGGGGGGAATGAAAAACTGTTTTTT.

The J gene is TRBJ2-7, the V gene TRBV11-2, with D perhaps matching TRBD1 (6 bases). CDR3 length: 15 amino acids. Germline loops: CDR1 SGHAT, CDR2 FQNNGV. Trimming cost V 4 bases and J 1 base, with 14 bases left between them. DNA for the CDR3: TGTGCCAGCAGCTCCATCAGGGGTCGTTCCTACGAGCAGTACTTC. Translating it yields CASSSIRGRSYEQYF.

This clone was seen just once. This chain connects TRBV7-5 to TRBJ2-5; the table's D call TRBD2 went unverified against the DNA. TRBV7-5 is marked as a pseudogene. This CDR3 has 21 residues. The CDR3 DNA is TGTGCCAGAAGCTTAGTACGTTCGGAGGGCCGATATGTCCCAACCCAAGAGACCCAGTACTTC. Translation gives CARSLVRSEGRYVPTQETQYF.

CDR3 amino acids: CASAGLAGTAEAFF. The CDR3 nucleotides are TGTGCCAGCGCTGGGTTGGCAGGGACCGCTGAAGCTTTCTTT. The chain uses TRBV6-1 and TRBJ1-1; TRBD1 is a possible D gene (5 bases). V dropped 8 bases and J dropped 6 bases, with 19 bases sitting between them. CDR3 length: 14 amino acids. The germline V gene has CDR1 MNHNS and CDR2 SASEGT.

This chain connects TRBV9 to TRBJ2-7; tentative D call: TRBD1 (5 bases). Germline V gene sequence: CDR1 SGDLS, CDR2 YYNGEE. The CDR3 loop spans 13 amino acids. The germline V and J ends were trimmed by 4 bases and 3 bases, with 11 bases remaining between them. CDR3 sequence: CASSPGLFYEQYF. The CDR3, as DNA: TGTGCCAGCAGCCCAGGGCTCTTCTACGAGCAGTACTTC.

This rearrangement joins TRBV2 to TRBJ2-7; D is undetermined. This CDR3 is 12 amino acids long. V was shortened by 8 bases and J by 3 bases, with 11 bases between the two germline ends. Germline CDR1 and CDR2: SNHLY and FYNNEI. CDR3 sequence reads: CASSRSGYEQYF. CDR3 DNA sequence: TGTGCCAGCTCCCGATCGGGCTACGAGCAGTACTTC.

The chain links TRBV4-1 to TRBJ1-2; tentatively, D is TRBD1 (5 bases). The CDR3 has 14 residues. Between the trimmed V and J ends, which lost 0 bases and 2 bases, there was a span of 7 bases. Germline CDR1 and CDR2: MGHRA and YSYEKL. The chain's CDR3 is CASSQEGLNYGYTF. Here the CDR3 DNA reads TGCGCCAGCAGCCAAGAGGGGCTCAACTATGGCTACACCTTC.

A few counts support this clone. The chain recombines TRBV6-1 with TRBJ1-5, with D uncertain. CDR1 is MNHNS, CDR2 SASEGT, per germline. The CDR3 runs to 15 residues. V was pared by 2 bases and J by 6 bases, with 14 bases between. CDR3 region: CASSESAGFGQPQHF. The CDR3 DNA sequence: TGTGCCAGCAGTGAATCCGCAGGATTCGGTCAGCCCCAGCATTTT.

This clone was counted once. The genes are TRBV6-5 and TRBJ2-5; D not resolved. The germline CDR1 and CDR2 sequences are MNHEY and SVGAGI. V shed 2 bases and J shed 6 bases, with 19 bases lying between them. CDR3 length equals 16 residues. DNA for the CDR3: TGTGCCAGCAGTTACACTCCAATAAAATTGGCGCAGACCCAGTACTTC. Its protein is CASSYTPIKLAQTQYF.

The CDR3 bases are TGTGCCAGCAGCGAGGGGACCGGCTCCTACGAGCAGTACTTC. As protein: CASSEGTGSYEQYF. The chain employs TRBV5-6 and TRBJ2-7; possibly TRBD1 or TRBD2 for D (5 bases each). The CDR3 extends over 14 amino acids. Germline V lookup: CDR1 SGHDT, CDR2 YYEEEE. V lost 4 bases and J 0 bases, leaving 11 bases between the germline ends.

The gene calls are TRBV27 and TRBJ1-1, with 7 positions matching TRBD1. This CDR3 region has 15 residues. J gave up 4 bases and V 6 bases, and 11 bases lay outside the gene matches. Germline V gene data show CDR1 as MNHEY and CDR2 as SMNVEV (reference sequence). The CDR3 protein is CASRLTGTGPTEAFF. The CDR3 region has the DNA TGTGCCAGCAGGCTGACAGGGACCGGGCCCACTGAAGCTTTCTTT.

This chain uses TRBV6-1 with TRBJ2-7; tentatively, D is TRBD1 (6 bases). There are 14 residues in the CDR3. V dropped 0 bases and J dropped 7 bases, with 13 bases sitting between them. Germline V gene sequence: CDR1 MNHNS, CDR2 SASEGT. The CDR3 is CASSEAADRGEQYF. In DNA form, the CDR3 reads TGTGCCAGCAGTGAAGCGGCCGATAGGGGGGAGCAGTACTTC.

Only one count was recorded for this clone. The V call is TRBV28, the J call TRBJ1-2, with D possibly being TRBD1 (5 bases). The CDR3 is 14 amino acids. Per germline, CDR1 MDHEN and CDR2 SYDVKM. V was pared by 3 bases and J by 4 bases, with 12 bases between. DNA of the CDR3: TGTGCCAGCAGTTTCTTAGGGGACGGCTATGGCTACACCTTC. As protein: CASSFLGDGYGYTF.

This rearrangement joins TRBV30 to TRBJ2-1; 9 bases match TRBD2. The CDR3 covers 12 residues. Germline loops: CDR1 GTSNPN, CDR2 SVGIG (reference sequence). J was trimmed by 5 bases and V by 8 bases; bases with no gene match: 4. Here the CDR3 reads CAGGLANNEQFF. CDR3 DNA sequence: TGTGCCGGAGGACTAGCGAACAATGAGCAGTTCTTC.

This clone was observed a single time. J is TRBJ1-1 and V is TRBV29-1, with D possibly being TRBD1 (6 bases). Trimming left V 7 bases short and J 4 bases short, with 13 bases between. CDR3 size: 12 residues. CDR1 and CDR2 from the germline V gene are SQVTM and ANQGSEA. CDR3 sequence reads: CSDQTGFTEAFF. The CDR3 DNA reads TGCAGCGACCAGACAGGTTTCACTGAAGCTTTCTTT.

This chain links TRBV2 with TRBJ2-5; D possibly uses TRBD1 or TRBD2 (6 bases each). Trimming cost V 10 bases and J 5 bases, with 32 bases left between them. The CDR3 length is 18 residues. Germline lookup yields CDR1 SNHLY and CDR2 FYNNEI. The CDR3 DNA is TGTGCCACAAGACGGGGGAGAGGGGGGTCCAGTACCCGGGAGACCCAGTACTTC. The encoded protein is CATRRGRGGSSTRETQYF. The full variable domain, completed using reference TRBV2 and TRBJ2-5, is EPEVTQTPSHQVTQMGQEVILRCVPISNHLYFYWYRQILGQKVEFLVSFYNNEISEKSEIFDDQFSVERPDGSNFTLKIRSTKLEDSAMYFCATRRGRGGSSTRETQYFGPGTRLLVL.

V usage is TRBV11-3 and J usage is TRBJ1-1; no clear D. CDR1 SGHNT and CDR2 YENEEA come from the germline V gene. CDR3 length equals 13 residues. The V end was cut by 8 bases, the J end by 0 bases, with 10 bases between. The CDR3 coding sequence is TGTGCCAGCCGGTGGCAGGTGAACACTGAAGCTTTCTTT. Translated, it gives CASRWQVNTEAFF.

This chain uses TRBV11-2 with TRBJ2-7; no clear D gene. The CDR3 runs to 11 residues. Trimming pared 5 bases from V and 5 bases from J, leaving 7 bases between. Germline CDR1 SGHAT, CDR2 FQNNGV. CDR3 residues: CASSLHHEQYF. The CDR3, as DNA: TGTGCCAGCAGCCTCCACCACGAGCAGTACTTC. Full variable domain (missing parts from reference TRBV11-2 and TRBJ2-7): EAGVAQSPRYKIIEKRQSVAFWCNPISGHATLYWYQQILGQGPKLLIQFQNNGVVDDSQLPKDRFSAERLKGVDSTLKIQPAKLEDSAVYLCASSLHHEQYFGPGTRLTVT.

V usage is TRBV11-2 and J usage is TRBJ1-4; a weak D match, TRBD1 (5 bases). V lost 1 base to trimming and J lost 0 bases, with 9 bases between them. Germline CDR1 reads SGHAT; CDR2 reads FQNNGV. This CDR3 contains 16 residues. This chain's CDR3 is CASSLGGTATNEKLFF. CDR3 sequence (DNA): TGTGCCAGCAGCTTAGGAGGGACTGCAACTAATGAAAAACTGTTTTTT. The full variable domain, rest sourced from reference TRBV11-2 and TRBJ1-4, is EAGVAQSPRYKIIEKRQSVAFWCNPISGHATLYWYQQILGQGPKLLIQFQNNGVVDDSQLPKDRFSAERLKGVDSTLKIQPAKLEDSAVYLCASSLGGTATNEKLFFGSGTQLSVL.

CDR3 sequence (DNA): TGTGCCAGCAGCGTAGCTACGGGGGCAGGTCGAGGGGAAGCTTTCTTT. It is translated as CASSVATGAGRGEAFF. The genes are TRBV9 and TRBJ1-1; possible D gene TRBD1, 6 bases. The germline gives CDR1 SGDLS, CDR2 YYNGEE. The CDR3 contains 16 residues. The V end lost 0 bases, the J end lost 8 bases, and 20 bases lay between the germline ends.

The chain recombines TRBV7-9 with TRBJ1-4; D gene ambiguous. V gave up 8 bases and J gave up 5 bases, with 12 bases separating them. In germline, CDR1 is SEHNR, CDR2 FQNEAQ (reference sequence). The CDR3 is 13 amino acids. The CDR3 sequence is CASGSRNNEKLFF. The CDR3 DNA sequence: TGTGCCAGCGGAAGCAGGAACAATGAAAAACTGTTTTTT.

The rearrangement uses TRBV6-5 and TRBJ1-1, with D possibly matching TRBD1 (5 bases). Trimming took 5 bases from V and 4 from J, leaving 11 bases between them. The V gene's germline CDR1 is MNHEY and CDR2 SVGAGI. The CDR3 consists of 13 residues. This CDR3 is CASSPTGVTEAFF. The CDR3 DNA follows: TGTGCCAGCAGTCCTACGGGGGTCACTGAAGCTTTCTTT.

This clone is a singleton in its sample. The genes are TRBV4-2 and TRBJ2-5; D gene uncertain. V lost 2 bases and J lost 2, with 3 bases in between. The CDR3 is 12 amino acids. Germline CDR1 and CDR2: LGHNA and YNFKEQ. CDR3 sequence (DNA): TGTGCCAGCAGCCAACCTCAAGAGACCCAGTACTTC. It codes for CASSQPQETQYF.

The chain links TRBV19 to TRBJ2-1; the D gene is possibly TRBD2 (6 bases). CDR3 size: 19 residues. Trimming took off 2 bases at V and 7 bases at J, with 27 bases between the two ends. Germline CDR1 reads LNHDA; CDR2 reads SQIVND (reference sequence). The CDR3 bases are TGTGCCAGTAGTATAACGACCCTACTCGGGAGAGGGGAAATGAATGAGCAGTTCTTC. Its translation is CASSITTLLGRGEMNEQFF.

The chain employs TRBV6-6 and TRBJ1-5; D perhaps matches TRBD1 (5 bases). Germline lookup yields CDR1 MNHNY and CDR2 SVGAGI (reference sequence). This CDR3 contains 14 residues. The V end was cut by 7 bases, the J end by 5 bases, with 15 bases between. Written as DNA, the CDR3 is TGTGCCAGCACATTCGCGGGGGGAGATCAGCCCCAGCATTTT. It yields the protein CASTFAGGDQPQHF.

The chain is built from TRBV19 and TRBJ2-4, with D unclear. The CDR3 runs to 12 residues. The V and J ends lost 1 base and 7 bases respectively, with 5 bases between them. Per germline, CDR1 LNHDA and CDR2 SQIVND (reference sequence). The CDR3 sequence is CASSIGGNIQYF. CDR3 in DNA: TGTGCCAGTAGTATAGGTGGGAACATTCAGTACTTC.

The chain recombines TRBV19 with TRBJ2-1; 11 bases are a match to TRBD2. Germline V gives CDR1 LNHDA, CDR2 SQIVND (reference sequence). The CDR3 has 16 amino acids. J gave up 4 bases and V 7 bases, and 9 bases lay outside the gene matches. The CDR3 bases are TGTGCCAGTACCCCAGCGGGACTAGCGGCATACAATGAGCAGTTCTTC. Encoded protein: CASTPAGLAAYNEQFF.